This T cell receptor beta chain was identified during a study of beta chain features in type 1 diabetes. CDR1 is MNHNS and CDR2 is SASEGT in the germline V gene. V was clipped by 1 base and J by 2 bases, with 6 bases between them. The CDR3 sequence is 13 residues long. Of the isolated RNA, all was reverse transcribed, and so the sequenced material was expressed TCRB transcripts. Data came from immunoSEQ multiplex PCR; TCRdb stores just in-frame clones and leaves some out. This table has 310,000 or so clones, 6.5% to 10% appearing once. Staining for CD45RO/CCR7/CD25/CD127/CD95/CD27 allowed sorting of CD4+ naive, central memory, regulatory and stem cell-like memory cells.

This TCR derives from a young woman in good health. The V gene is TRBV6-1, the J gene TRBJ2-7; a possible D gene is TRBD1 (5 bases). The sample was central memory CD4+ T cells from blood. This CDR3 is CASSEDRPYEQYF. The DNA for the CDR3 is TGTGCCAGCAGTGAAGACAGGCCCTACGAGCAGTACTTC.